This T cell receptor beta chain was sequenced in a study of prognosis after radiotherapy for stage I lung cancer. Germline V CDR1 and CDR2: SNHLY, FYNNEI. This CDR3 spans 13 amino acids. V was pared by 5 bases and J by 10 bases, with 4 bases of the junction left unmatched. In this sample, this clonotype turned up many times. CDR3 of TCR beta was amplified from genomic DNA via a two-round multiplex PCR. Every TRBV and TRBJ gene had its own specific primer in first-round PCR. TCRdb re-analysed the multiplex PCR reads in MiXCR, keeping a single row per CDR3 protein. The sample holds 30,000 or so distinct CDR3 sequences; 25% to 40% are singletons and the top ten take more than 30%.

The starting material was PBMCs, obtained before or after stereotactic body radiation therapy (not recorded which). The chain is built from TRBV2 and TRBJ1-6; 8 nucleotides match TRBD1. This receptor was identified in a donor at least 50 years old with non-small cell lung cancer. CDR3 in amino acids: CASSPGGGSPLHF. The CDR3 coding sequence is TGTGCCAGCAGTCCAGGGGGCGGCTCACCCCTCCACTTT.